A selection of T cell receptor beta chains follows, all from one sample in a study of OX40 agonist ivuxolimab in advanced cancers. Assay used: immunoSEQ multiplex PCR; TCRdb lists only in-frame clones, some missing. The sample contains 65,000 to 95,000 clones, roughly 84% of which appear only once. The sequencing here drew on CD4+ or CD8+ T cells sorted from blood, taken in a trial of the OX40 agonist ivuxolimab. Every receptor here comes from an adult with an advanced solid tumor such as melanoma, head and neck, liver or kidney cancer. The conserved cysteine and the conserved F or W are not part of the CDR3 here.

j_gene | v_gene | CDR3aa
TRBJ2-7 | TRBV9 | ASSPRQGFNEQY
TRBJ2-7 | TRBV11-3 | ASSQGHEQY
TRBJ1-4 | TRBV29-1 | SVSRGPGNEKLF
TRBJ1-2 | TRBV5-6 | ASSRDRQGKYGYT
TRBJ2-5 | TRBV29-1 | SVEGQIQETQY
TRBJ2-3 | TRBV7-9 | ASSFPSDRPDTQY
TRBJ1-2 | TRBV27 | ASSGGNYGYT
TRBJ1-5 | TRBV27 | ASSLIRGAGPQH
TRBJ2-2 | TRBV7-2 | ASSITSGINTGELF
TRBJ1-2 | TRBV9 | ASSEQGSYGYT
TRBJ2-2 | TRBV29-1 | SVLGVANTGELF
TRBJ1-5 | TRBV7-2 | ASSLVGSSGQPQH
TRBJ2-3 | TRBV14 | ASSQMGGGSTDTQY
TRBJ2-1 | TRBV6-1 | ASRAGTSRLYEQF
TRBJ2-3 | TRBV27 | ASSFLSDPATDTQY
TRBJ1-3 | TRBV11-2 | ASSLDGHRRSGNTIY
TRBJ2-5 | TRBV18 | ASSPVGETQY
TRBJ2-5 | TRBV5-1 | ASSLAKVAGQETQY
TRBJ2-5 | TRBV10-2 | ASSGLAAGQETQY
TRBJ2-5 | TRBV7-3 | ASSLNGAGGRQETQY
TRBJ1-5 | TRBV7-2 | ASSYQVNQPQH
TRBJ2-2 | TRBV5-6 | ASSLVGTVNTGELF
TRBJ2-1 | TRBV19 | ASSSGSVNNEQF
TRBJ1-1 | TRBV7-2 | ASSPRGGENTEAF
TRBJ2-7 | TRBV18 | ASSPRGQAGDEQY
TRBJ2-2 | TRBV18 | ASSPGSPGGATGELF
TRBJ2-1 | TRBV28 | ASSFWASGGGRNEQF
TRBJ2-5 | TRBV7-3 | ASSSLGLAEETQY
TRBJ1-1 | TRBV30 | AWSTGTGISEAF
TRBJ1-5 | TRBV18 | ASSNSRNQPQH
TRBJ1-1 | TRBV18 | ASSPQGREKAF
TRBJ2-1 | TRBV28 | ASRSGTSGANEQF
TRBJ2-3 | TRBV9 | ASSVESDIPTTQY
TRBJ2-2 | TRBV7-9 | ASSPLPRGTGELF
TRBJ2-5 | TRBV9 | ASSVGTVKETQY
TRBJ2-1 | TRBV11-2 | ASTHGGEQF
TRBJ2-7 | TRBV7-8 | ASSLVGRDFYEQY
TRBJ1-4 | TRBV7-2 | ASSLTEGKLF
TRBJ1-1 | TRBV6-4 | ASSDSGTGGKAF
TRBJ2-6 | TRBV7-3 | ASSLQGDIRSGANVLT
TRBJ2-7 | TRBV28 | ASGLGVGEQY
TRBJ1-5 | TRBV27 | ASSWTGPSNQPQH
TRBJ2-7 | TRBV6-6 | ASRGTERYYEQY
TRBJ1-6 | TRBV19 | ASSTPLGGLNSPLH
TRBJ1-2 | TRBV4-3 | ASSSIQGAGYT
TRBJ1-1 | TRBV19 | ASSKTGVNTEAF
TRBJ1-5 | TRBV5-8 | ASSFVGTGNQPQH
TRBJ2-3 | TRBV27 | ASSPTRGRSNTQY
TRBJ2-7 | TRBV6-5 | ASSYSVVYEQY
TRBJ2-5 | TRBV15 | ATSRDQGAFVTQY
TRBJ1-1 | TRBV5-1 | ASSFTGLNTEAF
TRBJ2-3 | TRBV6-1 | ASSLSGDYTDTQY
. | TRBV5-1 | ASSPGGSNPIYEQY
TRBJ2-7 | TRBV10-3 | AISQDRGNEQY
TRBJ2-5 | TRBV28 | ASSSWGGVETQY
TRBJ2-3 | TRBV9 | ASSVSSSLGGTQY
TRBJ2-3 | TRBV29-1 | SVAGGRGDTQY